This entry describes one TCR beta chain. What it binds is unknown. The PCR was carried out with 60 Vbeta primers and 13 Jbeta primers. Authors' methods: Unique TCR beta chains numbered 80 million to 95 million in a later analysis, with around 11 million shared. Sequencing used immunoSEQ multiplex PCR; TCRdb keeps in-frame clones, though not all of them. V, J and clone size are those of that table, while D and trimming were read from the DNA. The sample includes 150,000 to 200,000 clones, 75% to 90% of them seen just once. This CDR3 is built from 21 residues. Losses at the gene ends were 3 bases for V and 6 bases for J; bases not matched to a gene: 19. The germline V gene has CDR1 LGHNA and CDR2 YNFKEQ. This entry is derived from a study of cytomegalovirus exposure and HLA in healthy donors. Study-wide findings and caveats: In a later analysis, a missense DCLRE1C variant was linked to TCR beta V- and J-gene trimming. Only CMV serostatus was available as immune exposure information.

Unrecorded immune exposures were likely, despite nominal health at sampling. This receptor was identified in a girl aged 5 to 17 in good health and CMV-seropositive. The sample was PBMCs. The chain couples TRBV4-2 to TRBJ2-1, with 14 positions matching TRBD2. CDR3 nucleotides: TGTGCCAGCAGCCATGGGGACGGAGGCACAGGACTAGCGGGAGGTCGCAATGAGCAGTTCTTC. It codes for CASSHGDGGTGLAGGRNEQFF.